This paragraph covers one T cell receptor (beta chain) sequence. Its antigen is not identified. In germline, CDR1 is SGDLS, CDR2 YYNGEE. The V gene lost 0 bases and the J gene lost 2 bases, with 12 bases spanning the gap. The CDR3 loop spans 15 amino acids. The sample belongs to a study of beta chain features in type 1 diabetes. Across the whole study: All samples combined gave roughly 110,000,000 sorted cells for examination. The study's findings and limits: For type 1 diabetes patients, VDJ junctions showed fewer insertions and more deletions. Compared to healthy donors, patients appeared to have naive, central memory and Treg TCRB repertoires that were more alike.

What was sequenced were expressed TCRB transcripts, since all of the isolated RNA had been reverse transcribed. Around 3.57 million reads was the average for naive, central memory and regulatory T cell samples. TCRdb's copy holds only in-frame clones and misses some; the assay was immunoSEQ multiplex PCR. Seen here are around 160,000 clones, under 60% observed once, and the top ten hold 0.35% to 0.45%. The chain recombines TRBV9 with TRBJ2-7; D may be TRBD1 (6 bases). The origin of this receptor is a young man in good health. Sequencing was carried out using Tregs from blood. The CDR3 reads CASSVAVGATYEQYF. CDR3 DNA sequence: TGTGCCAGCAGCGTAGCGGTGGGGGCCACCTACGAGCAGTACTTC.